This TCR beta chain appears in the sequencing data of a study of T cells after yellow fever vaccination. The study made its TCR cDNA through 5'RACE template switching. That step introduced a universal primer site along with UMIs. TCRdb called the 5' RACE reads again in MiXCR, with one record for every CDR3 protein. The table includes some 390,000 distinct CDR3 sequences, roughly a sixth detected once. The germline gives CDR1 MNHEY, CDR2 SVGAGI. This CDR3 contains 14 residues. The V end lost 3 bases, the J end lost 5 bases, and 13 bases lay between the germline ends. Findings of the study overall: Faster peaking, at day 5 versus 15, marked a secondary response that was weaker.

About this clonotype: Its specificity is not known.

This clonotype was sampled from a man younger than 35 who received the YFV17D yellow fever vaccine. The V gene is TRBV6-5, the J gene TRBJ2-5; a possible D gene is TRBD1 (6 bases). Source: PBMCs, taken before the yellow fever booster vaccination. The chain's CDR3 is CASSYMQGLETQYF. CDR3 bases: TGTGCCAGCAGTTATATGCAGGGGTTGGAGACCCAGTACTTC.